Presented here are 28 T cell receptor beta chains from one specimen sequenced in a study of T cell responses to AZD1222 COVID-19 vaccine. Method: immunoSEQ multiplex PCR; TCRdb's copy keeps in-frame clones and lacks some. The sample carries roughly 120,000 clones, under 95% recorded once. The sequencing here drew on peripheral blood, taken 28 days after the second AZD1222 dose. All receptors come from an adult who received the AZD1222 COVID-19 vaccine.

This chain uses TRBV29-1 with TRBJ2-7; D call uncertain. Germline-derived CDR1 and CDR2 are SQVTM and ANQGSEA. Trimming shortened V by 4 bases and J by 0 bases, and 13 bases separated the two germline ends. This CDR3 spans 14 amino acids. The CDR3 bases are TGCAGCGTTGCACAGTCCCCCAGCTCCTACGAGCAGTACTTC. Protein sequence: CSVAQSPSSYEQYF.

The CDR3 nucleotides read TGTGCCACCAGCAGAGCTGAAGGGGAGGGGACTTTCTTT. Its protein is CATSRAEGEGTFF. The chain is built from TRBV15 and TRBJ1-1; TRBD1 might be the D (5 bases). The V end lost 1 base, the J end lost 12 bases, and 15 bases lay between the germline ends. There are 13 residues in the CDR3. Looked up from germline, CDR1 is LNHNV and CDR2 is YYDKDF (reference sequence). Drawing the rest from reference TRBV15 and TRBJ1-1, the complete variable domain is DAMVIQNPRYQVTQFGKPVTLSCSQTLNHNVMYWYQQKSSQAPKLLFHYYDKDFNNEADTPDNFQSRRPNTSFCFLDIRSPGLGDTAMYLCATSRAEGEGTFFGQGTRLTVV.

This clone was picked up one time. The chain joins TRBV7-9 to TRBJ1-6; D is possibly TRBD1 (5 bases). CDR3 length equals 17 residues. CDR1 is SEHNR and CDR2 is FQNEAQ in the germline V gene (reference sequence). Deletions cut 5 bases from V and 8 bases from J, with 22 bases between. CDR3 nucleotides: TGTGCCAGCAGCCCTCCCCTCCGGGGGGGGGTCCATTCACCCCTCCACTTT. It encodes CASSPPLRGGVHSPLHF.

The genes are TRBV14 and TRBJ2-7, with no clear D. Trimming left V 3 bases short and J 5 bases short, with 11 bases between. The germline V gene has CDR1 SGHDN and CDR2 FVKESK. CDR3 size: 13 residues. In DNA form, the CDR3 reads TGTGCCAGCAGCCAGCTCCCTCCTAACGAGCAGTACTTC. It yields the protein CASSQLPPNEQYF.

The J gene is TRBJ1-1, the V gene TRBV27, with TRBD1 as a possible D gene (6 bases). CDR1 and CDR2 (germline): MNHEY, SMNVEV (reference sequence). The length of the CDR3 is 15 residues. Trimming left V 9 bases short and J 6 bases short, with 23 bases between. For the CDR3, the DNA is TGTGCCAGTCGGAAACCGGGGGGCGAGATCGCTGAAGCTTTCTTT. Its translation: CASRKPGGEIAEAFF.

The V and J genes are TRBV6-5 and TRBJ1-2, with 8 nucleotides matching TRBD1. Trimming removed 7 bases from V and 1 base from J; junction bases left unmatched: 8. The CDR3 totals 15 residues. The V gene's germline CDR1 is MNHEY and CDR2 SVGAGI. As DNA, the CDR3 is TGTGCCAGCAACCCGGGACAGGACTTTAACTATGGCTACACCTTC. It is translated as CASNPGQDFNYGYTF.

This chain links TRBV5-1 with TRBJ2-5; 7 positions agree with TRBD2. Germline lookup yields CDR1 SGHRS and CDR2 YFSETQ. The V gene end was trimmed by 3 bases and the J gene end by 4 bases; junction bases not matched to a gene: 9. The CDR3 covers 15 residues. CDR3 sequence reads: CASSSGGGGSETQYF. CDR3 DNA: TGCGCCAGCAGCTCAGGCGGGGGAGGCTCAGAGACCCAGTACTTC.

The V and J genes are TRBV19 and TRBJ2-2; D is unresolved. V lost 5 bases and J 4 bases, leaving 11 bases between the germline ends. Germline CDR1 reads LNHDA; CDR2 reads SQIVND (reference sequence). CDR3 length: 14 residues. CDR3 region: CASSALISTGELFF. CDR3 nucleotides: TGTGCCAGTAGTGCATTAATATCCACCGGGGAGCTGTTTTTT.

This chain connects TRBV7-9 to TRBJ1-1; 7 bases match TRBD1. Germline V gives CDR1 SEHNR, CDR2 FQNEAQ (reference sequence). The CDR3 spans 13 residues. With 4 bases clipped from V and 5 bases from J, the junction kept 4 bases outside the gene matches. The CDR3 loop reads CASSSTGVTEAFF. As DNA, the CDR3 is TGTGCCAGCAGCTCAACAGGGGTAACTGAAGCTTTCTTT.

This clone was detected a few times. DNA of the CDR3: TGTGCCAGTATGGATCCCGCAAAAAACATTCAGTACTTC. Protein: CASMDPAKNIQYF. The V gene is TRBV19, the J gene TRBJ2-4; no clear D. Trimming took 7 bases from V and 4 from J, leaving 11 bases between them. The CDR3 extends over 13 amino acids. Germline V CDR1 and CDR2: LNHDA, SQIVND (reference sequence).

The rearrangement uses TRBV10-3 and TRBJ1-2; D is undetermined. There are 14 residues in the CDR3. In germline, CDR1 is ENHRY, CDR2 SYGVKD. V lost 5 bases and J 0 bases, leaving 10 bases between the germline ends. The CDR3 loop reads CAISTSGANYGYTF. CDR3 nucleotides: TGTGCCATCAGTACATCCGGGGCTAACTATGGCTACACCTTC.

The V call is TRBV7-9, the J call TRBJ2-6; D gene uncertain. Germline lookup yields CDR1 SEHNR and CDR2 FQNEAQ (reference sequence). Deletions cut 0 bases from V and 4 bases from J, with 4 bases between. CDR3 size: 14 residues. The CDR3 here is CASSLAGGANVLTF. In DNA form, the CDR3 reads TGTGCCAGCAGCTTAGCGGGCGGGGCCAACGTCCTGACTTTC. The full variable domain, its missing parts supplied by reference TRBV7-9 and TRBJ2-6, is DTGVSQNPRHKITKRGQNVTFRCDPISEHNRLYWYRQTLGQGPEFLTYFQNEAQLEKSRLLSDRFSAERPKGSFSTLEIQRTEQGDSAMYLCASSLAGGANVLTFGAGSRLTVL.

This sequence joins TRBV19 and TRBJ2-7; D possibly matches TRBD1 or TRBD2 (5 bases each). CDR1 LNHDA and CDR2 SQIVND come from the germline V gene (reference sequence). Trimming cost V 7 bases and J 0 bases, with 13 bases left between them. The CDR3 has 14 amino acids. The CDR3 DNA reads as TGTGCCAGTACCCGGGACCCAGGCTCCTACGAGCAGTACTTC. Its translation: CASTRDPGSYEQYF.

The V and J genes are TRBV5-1 and TRBJ2-6; D perhaps matches TRBD2 (7 bases). The CDR3 totals 19 residues. V lost 3 bases and J lost 0, with 19 bases in between. Germline CDR1 SGHRS, CDR2 YFSETQ. The CDR3 DNA sequence: TGCGCCAGCAGCTGGGGTTCGGGGGGCACTCCCTCTGGGGCCAACGTCCTGACTTTC. Its translation: CASSWGSGGTPSGANVLTF.

This clone was detected once. V is TRBV7-9 and J is TRBJ1-2; D not resolved. V lost 5 bases, J lost 7 bases, and 14 bases lay in between. CDR1 is SEHNR and CDR2 is FQNEAQ in the germline V gene (reference sequence). The CDR3 loop spans 13 amino acids. The DNA for the CDR3 is TGTGCCAGCAGCAAAGGAGGCAGGCCTGGCTACACCTTC. Amino acids: CASSKGGRPGYTF. The whole variable domain, remainder taken from reference TRBV7-9 and TRBJ1-2, is DTGVSQNPRHKITKRGQNVTFRCDPISEHNRLYWYRQTLGQGPEFLTYFQNEAQLEKSRLLSDRFSAERPKGSFSTLEIQRTEQGDSAMYLCASSKGGRPGYTFGSGTRLTVV.

The rearrangement uses TRBV3-1 (or the pseudogene TRBV3-2) and TRBJ2-1; D is undetermined. V was cut by 1 base and J by 10 bases, with 14 bases left in between. Germline V lookup: CDR1 LGHDT, CDR2 YNNKEL (reference sequence). This CDR3 contains 14 residues. The CDR3 protein is CASSQGGKAWEQFF. The CDR3 DNA sequence: TGTGCCAGCAGCCAAGGGGGAAAAGCGTGGGAGCAGTTCTTC.

V is TRBV4-3 and J is TRBJ1-5; 8 bases are a match to TRBD1. Trimming cost V 3 bases and J 4 bases; bases outside gene matches: 2. From germline, CDR1 is LGHNA and CDR2 YSLEER. This CDR3 region has 14 residues. The CDR3 DNA reads as TGCGCCAGCAGCCAGGGGACAGGTAATCAGCCCCAGCATTTT. This encodes CASSQGTGNQPQHF.

The count of this clone is one. This sequence joins TRBV6-2 or TRBV6-3 and TRBJ2-7; 13 nucleotides agree with TRBD2. The CDR3 length is 15 residues. Germline CDR1 and CDR2: MNHEY and SVGEGT. Trimming cost V 6 bases and J 2 bases; bases outside gene matches: 4. The CDR3 region has the DNA TGTGCCAGCAGCCAACTAGCGGGAGGGCCCTACGAGCAGTACTTC. Protein sequence: CASSQLAGGPYEQYF.

The chain recombines TRBV10-3 with TRBJ2-2, with 9 bases aligning to TRBD2. Per the germline V gene, CDR1 is ENHRY and CDR2 is SYGVKD. With 2 bases clipped from V and 5 bases from J, the junction kept 6 bases outside the gene matches. This CDR3 is built from 16 residues. CDR3 sequence: CAISETSAGGTGELFF. Here the CDR3 DNA reads TGTGCCATCAGTGAGACATCGGCGGGGGGGACCGGGGAGCTGTTTTTT.

The chain links TRBV4-1 to TRBJ2-4; D remains ambiguous. V dropped 3 bases and J dropped 0 bases, with 18 bases sitting between them. Germline V gives CDR1 MGHRA, CDR2 YSYEKL. The CDR3 consists of 18 residues. The CDR3 DNA is TGCGCCAGCAGCCAGGTCGCATGGGTGGACCTAGCCAAAAACATTCAGTACTTC. This gives the protein CASSQVAWVDLAKNIQYF.

The rearrangement links TRBV19 to TRBJ1-6; the match to TRBD1 covers 9 bases. Germline V lookup: CDR1 LNHDA, CDR2 SQIVND (reference sequence). V lost 5 bases, J lost 6 bases, and 11 bases stayed unmatched. The CDR3 length is 17 residues. CDR3 residues: CASSPTSQGAFNSPLHF. The CDR3 coding sequence is TGTGCCAGTAGTCCAACATCACAGGGGGCCTTTAATTCACCCCTCCACTTT.

In nucleotides, the CDR3 is TGTGCCTGGCACAGGGGAGACTATGGCTACACCTTC. Translation gives CAWHRGDYGYTF. This chain joins TRBV30 and TRBJ1-2; 7 positions match TRBD1. The germline V gene encodes CDR1 GTSNPN and CDR2 SVGIG (reference sequence). After removal of 5 bases from V and 3 bases from J, the junction contained 3 bases not matched to a gene. This CDR3 contains 12 residues.

This chain links TRBV6-5 with TRBJ1-1, with 9 nucleotides matching TRBD1. The CDR3 extends over 14 amino acids. After removal of 6 bases from V and 2 bases from J, the junction contained 4 bases not matched to a gene. CDR1 is MNHEY and CDR2 is SVGAGI in the germline V gene. In nucleotides, the CDR3 is TGTGCCAGCAGAAACAGGGGGCGCAACACTGAAGCTTTCTTT. This gives the protein CASRNRGRNTEAFF.

V is TRBV27 and J is TRBJ1-2; D may be TRBD1 (6 bases). This CDR3 has 13 amino acids. CDR1 and CDR2 from the germline V gene are MNHEY and SMNVEV (reference sequence). V was pared by 9 bases and J by 3 bases, with 14 bases between. CDR3 residues: CASRQPGDYGYTF. The DNA for the CDR3 is TGTGCCAGTAGACAGCCAGGGGACTATGGCTACACCTTC.

The J gene is TRBJ1-1, the V gene TRBV6-2 or TRBV6-3; D is undetermined. The V gene lost 5 bases and the J gene lost 5 bases, with 18 bases spanning the gap. Germline V lookup: CDR1 MNHEY, CDR2 SVGEGT. This CDR3 comprises 15 residues. CDR3: CASSPVLNGETEAFF. The CDR3 coding sequence is TGTGCCAGCAGTCCCGTTTTAAATGGGGAGACTGAAGCTTTCTTT.

CDR3 nucleotide sequence: TGCAGCGTGGGAGCGGGAGTACAAGAGACCCAGTACTTC. It is translated as CSVGAGVQETQYF. The chain links TRBV29-1 to TRBJ2-5; 8 bases match TRBD2. Germline CDR1 and CDR2: SQVTM and ANQGSEA. Trimming removed 6 bases from V and 2 bases from J; junction bases left unmatched: 5. CDR3 length: 13 residues.

This chain connects TRBV30 to TRBJ1-1, with unresolved D. V was cut by 7 bases and J by 6 bases, with 9 bases left in between. Per germline, CDR1 GTSNPN and CDR2 SVGIG (reference sequence). This CDR3 comprises 10 residues. CDR3 DNA sequence: TGTGCCTTCGACCCTCCTGAAGCTTTCTTT. This codes for CAFDPPEAFF.

This chain links TRBV5-1 with TRBJ2-7; 8 bases fit TRBD2. There are 14 residues in the CDR3. The J segment lost 7 bases and the V segment lost 0 bases, leaving 6 bases of the junction unmatched. Germline CDR1 and CDR2: SGHRS and YFSETQ. Here the CDR3 reads CASSLGGRFGEQYF. DNA for the CDR3: TGCGCCAGCAGCTTGGGCGGGAGGTTCGGGGAGCAGTACTTC.